This entry lists 21 T cell receptor beta chains sequenced from one sample in a study of CD8 T cells in ankylosing spondylitis. TCRdb processed the 5' RACE reads anew with MiXCR; each CDR3 protein has one entry. The repertoire includes about 160,000 distinct CDR3 sequences, under 45% of them detected once, and around 15% sits in the top ten. The sample taken for sequencing was synovial fluid, either unsorted or a sorted T cell fraction (not recorded which). Receptor source: a male donor with ankylosing spondylitis.

The rearrangement joins TRBV14 to TRBJ2-7, with D perhaps assigned TRBD1 or TRBD2 (5 bases each). Germline V gene data show CDR1 as SGHDN and CDR2 as FVKESK. This CDR3 is built from 13 residues. The V end was cut by 3 bases, the J end by 7 bases, with 13 bases between. The CDR3 DNA reads TGTGCCAGCAGCCAGTGGGGGAGATGGGAGCAGTACTTC. Amino acid sequence: CASSQWGRWEQYF.

This clonotype was counted a few times. The gene calls are TRBV4-3 and TRBJ2-7; weak D call: TRBD1 (6 bases). Germline V gives CDR1 LGHNA, CDR2 YSLEER. V was trimmed by 1 base and J by 4 bases, leaving 11 bases between them. CDR3 length equals 14 residues. The CDR3 sequence: CASSQATGRYEQYF. In DNA, the CDR3 is TGCGCCAGCAGCCAAGCCACAGGGCGGTACGAGCAGTACTTC.

The chain employs TRBV15 and TRBJ1-5; D gene unclear. V lost 0 bases, J lost 4 bases, and 7 bases lay in between. This CDR3 region has 14 residues. CDR1 and CDR2 (germline): LNHNV, YYDKDF (reference sequence). In nucleotides, the CDR3 is TGTGCCACCAGCAGAGATCAGAGTAATCAGCCCCAGCATTTT. It codes for CATSRDQSNQPQHF.

J is TRBJ1-4 and V is TRBV12-3 or TRBV12-4; TRBD1 aligns across 8 bases. The CDR3 covers 15 residues. With V trimmed by 4 bases and J by 7 bases, 8 bases remained unmatched. CDR3 in amino acids: CASSYPTGEVEKLFF. The CDR3 DNA follows: TGTGCCAGCAGTTACCCGACAGGGGAGGTTGAAAAACTGTTTTTT.

The sample holds a few counts of this clonotype. The V and J genes are TRBV7-9 and TRBJ2-7; D is undetermined. Trimming stripped 2 bases from V and 5 bases from J, with 10 bases between. The CDR3 has 13 amino acids. Germline-derived CDR1 and CDR2 are SEHNR and FQNEAQ (reference sequence). DNA for the CDR3: TGTGCCAGCAGCTTATCGGGCGACCACGAGCAGTACTTC. Translated, it gives CASSLSGDHEQYF.

The J gene is TRBJ2-3, the V gene TRBV6-2 or TRBV6-3; 10 bases align to TRBD1. CDR3 length: 17 residues. Per the germline V gene, CDR1 is MNHEY and CDR2 is SVGEGT. J was trimmed by 4 bases and V by 6 bases; bases with no gene match: 13. This CDR3 reads CASRRWGDRGDPDTQYF. The CDR3 region has the DNA TGTGCCAGCAGACGATGGGGGGACAGGGGTGATCCAGATACGCAGTATTTT.

The chain has TRBV5-1 and TRBJ2-3; D not certain. Germline V lookup: CDR1 SGHRS, CDR2 YFSETQ. Trimming took off 0 bases at V and 6 bases at J, with 14 bases between the two ends. This CDR3 contains 15 residues. As DNA, the CDR3 is TGCGCCAGCAGCTTGGCCAGGATGGGCGCGGATACGCAGTATTTT. This codes for CASSLARMGADTQYF.

This clonotype was seen more than once but under ten times. The rearrangement links TRBV13 to TRBJ2-1, with 9 bases matching TRBD2. CDR1 is PRHDT and CDR2 is FYEKMQ in the germline V gene (reference sequence). The CDR3 has 15 residues. J lost 3 bases, V lost 3 bases, and 3 bases had no gene match. DNA of the CDR3: TGTGCCAGCAGCTTTGCGGGAGGGGTCTACAATGAGCAGTTCTTC. Amino acids: CASSFAGGVYNEQFF.

This clonotype was seen a few times. The chain uses TRBV20-1 and TRBJ2-3, with D possibly TRBD2 on 5 matching bases. V lost 6 bases and J lost 2, with 15 bases in between. Germline assignment: CDR1 DFQATT and CDR2 SNEGSKA (reference sequence). This CDR3 spans 14 amino acids. Here the CDR3 DNA reads TGCAGTGCAGCCGCGAGCGGTTACACAGATACGCAGTATTTT. Translation gives CSAAASGYTDTQYF.

The V gene is TRBV12-3 or TRBV12-4, the J gene TRBJ1-3, with D unclear. Between the trimmed V and J ends, which lost 3 bases and 1 base, there was a span of 7 bases. This CDR3 is 14 amino acids long. The CDR3 spells CASSFRSSGNTIYF. The CDR3 coding sequence is TGTGCCAGCAGTTTTAGAAGTTCTGGAAACACCATATATTTT.

The chain links TRBV3-1 to TRBJ2-7, with no clear D. CDR1 is LGHDT and CDR2 is YNNKEL in the germline V gene (reference sequence). The V end was cut by 0 bases, the J end by 2 bases, with 14 bases between. This CDR3 is 16 amino acids long. The CDR3 protein is CASSQDFDLVTYEQYF. The CDR3 DNA follows: TGTGCCAGCAGCCAAGATTTTGACCTCGTCACCTACGAGCAGTACTTC.

This sequence joins TRBV12-3 or TRBV12-4 and TRBJ1-4; no firm D call. V was cut by 1 base and J by 8 bases, with 14 bases left in between. There are 15 residues in the CDR3. DNA for the CDR3: TGTGCCAGCAGTTTAGGAGACCCCCGCGAGGAAAAACTGTTTTTT. As protein: CASSLGDPREEKLFF.

V is TRBV7-9 and J is TRBJ2-7; maybe TRBD1 (5 bases). Trimming removed 4 bases from V and 2 bases from J, with 15 bases in between. This CDR3 comprises 15 residues. Germline CDR1 is SEHNR and CDR2 is FQNEAQ (reference sequence). CDR3: CASSSPLTVTYEQYF. The DNA of the CDR3 is TGTGCCAGCAGCTCCCCCCTGACAGTCACCTACGAGCAGTACTTC.

The genes are TRBV27 and TRBJ2-2; a possible D gene is TRBD2 (5 bases). Germline V gene data show CDR1 as MNHEY and CDR2 as SMNVEV (reference sequence). The CDR3 has 16 residues. With 8 bases removed from V and 4 bases from J, the gap between germline ends came to 20 bases. Here the CDR3 DNA reads TGTGCCAGCCGTAGTTGGCGGGTGCCTCGCACCGGGGAGCTGTTTTTT. Protein product: CASRSWRVPRTGELFF.

The V call is TRBV6-2 or TRBV6-3, the J call TRBJ1-1; 8 bases are shared with TRBD1. The CDR3 has 14 amino acids. Germline CDR1 reads MNHEY; CDR2 reads SVGEGT. Germline trimming cut 8 bases from V and 4 bases from J; bases unmatched to any gene: 9. The CDR3 loop is CASGQGAAGTEAFF. CDR3 bases: TGTGCCAGCGGGCAGGGGGCAGCGGGCACTGAAGCTTTCTTT.

The chain carries TRBV27 and TRBJ2-1; 9 bases line up with TRBD2. The trim removed 5 bases at V and 6 bases at J, leaving 2 bases unmatched. Per the germline V gene, CDR1 is MNHEY and CDR2 is SMNVEV (reference sequence). CDR3 length: 13 residues. Written as DNA, the CDR3 is TGTGCCAGCAGTCCGGGACTAGCCAATGAGCAGTTCTTC. Amino acid sequence: CASSPGLANEQFF.

The table lists this clonotype with a few counts. The genes are TRBV7-2 and TRBJ1-3, with D possibly matching TRBD1 (5 bases). CDR3 length equals 17 residues. V lost 1 base to trimming and J lost 0 bases, with 13 bases between them. CDR1 and CDR2 (germline): SGHTA, FQGNSA. CDR3 bases: TGTGCCAGCAGCTTAGTACGTCGGGGCCGCTCTGGAAACACCATATATTTT. It is translated as CASSLVRRGRSGNTIYF.

This chain links TRBV20-1 with TRBJ2-7; TRBD2 matches at 9 bases. The CDR3 loop spans 15 amino acids. J lost 5 bases, V lost 0 bases, and 8 bases had no gene match. CDR1 and CDR2 from the germline V gene are DFQATT and SNEGSKA (reference sequence). Written as DNA, the CDR3 is TGCAGTGCTAGAGATTTTGATAGCGGGGGCAACGAGCAGTACTTC. Encoded protein: CSARDFDSGGNEQYF.

The V gene is TRBV19, the J gene TRBJ2-1; D uncertain. This CDR3 contains 17 residues. Trimming cost V 2 bases and J 0 bases, with 14 bases left between them. Germline lookup yields CDR1 LNHDA and CDR2 SQIVND (reference sequence). CDR3 residues: CASSIPTHPSSYNEQFF. The CDR3 DNA reads TGTGCCAGTAGTATACCCACACATCCCAGCTCCTACAATGAGCAGTTCTTC.

This clonotype has a handful of counts. J is TRBJ2-1 and V is TRBV10-3; 12 bases are a match to TRBD2. The J segment lost 6 bases and the V segment lost 0 bases, leaving 3 bases of the junction unmatched. CDR3 length equals 16 residues. In germline, CDR1 is ENHRY, CDR2 SYGVKD. CDR3 protein: CAISESVTSGSNEQFF. The CDR3 region has the DNA TGTGCCATCAGTGAGTCGGTGACTAGCGGGAGCAATGAGCAGTTCTTC.

The chain is built from TRBV14 and TRBJ2-2; 10 bases align to TRBD1. The length of the CDR3 is 17 residues. Trimming at V came to 0 bases and at J to 3 bases, leaving 4 bases not matched to a gene. Germline lookup yields CDR1 SGHDN and CDR2 FVKESK. This CDR3 is CASSQDRDRGHTGELFF. The CDR3, as DNA: TGTGCCAGCAGCCAAGACCGGGACAGGGGTCACACCGGGGAGCTGTTTTTT.